Each of the 20 T cell receptor beta chains below was sequenced from the same sample in a study of T cell repertoires in cytomegalovirus infection. TCRdb analysed the reads with MiXCR anew, one entry per CDR3 protein. This sample has 200,000 to 250,000 distinct CDR3 sequences, with 6% to 8% found just once. The sample comprised PBMCs. The receptors come from a human donor in good health (CMV status not recorded). Some clones in this sample may be carry-over from other donors' samples.

In this sample, this clonotype turned up many times. The rearrangement uses TRBV20-1 and TRBJ1-6; D might be TRBD1 (6 bases). The CDR3 is 12 residues long. The germline V gene encodes CDR1 DFQATT and CDR2 SNEGSKA (reference sequence). V was pared by 6 bases and J by 9 bases, with 12 bases between. The CDR3 loop is CSARQAGSPLHF. In DNA form, the CDR3 reads TGCAGTGCCCGACAGGCTGGTTCACCCCTCCACTTT.

The sample holds a few counts of this clonotype. The chain combines TRBV20-1 with TRBJ1-5, with 7 bases fitting TRBD1. The J segment lost 2 bases and the V segment lost 1 base, leaving 5 bases of the junction unmatched. Germline values: CDR1 DFQATT, CDR2 SNEGSKA (reference sequence). The CDR3 has 15 residues. CDR3 sequence (DNA): TGCAGTGCTAGAGCCACAGGGGTAGGCAATCAGCCCCAGCATTTT. Its protein product is CSARATGVGNQPQHF.

This chain connects TRBV27 to TRBJ2-7; maybe TRBD1 (6 bases). CDR3 length: 17 residues. Trimming shortened V by 3 bases and J by 2 bases, and 20 bases separated the two germline ends. Germline V gene data show CDR1 as MNHEY and CDR2 as SMNVEV (reference sequence). The CDR3 region is CASSFHMPRTAAYEQYF. As DNA, the CDR3 is TGTGCCAGCAGTTTCCATATGCCCAGGACAGCGGCCTACGAGCAGTACTTC.

This clonotype was seen at least ten times. The V and J genes are TRBV6-4 and TRBJ2-2; 10 bases agree with TRBD1. The CDR3 covers 16 residues. With V trimmed by 10 bases and J by 4 bases, 12 bases remained unmatched. Germline V lookup: CDR1 MRHNA, CDR2 SNTAGT. CDR3 sequence (DNA): TGTGCCAACACCCGGGACAGGGGTTTGATCACCGGGGAGCTGTTTTTT. Encoded protein: CANTRDRGLITGELFF.

The chain couples TRBV3-1 to TRBJ2-1; the match to TRBD1 covers 7 bases. After removal of 0 bases from V and 5 bases from J, the junction contained 7 bases not matched to a gene. The germline gives CDR1 LGHDT, CDR2 YNNKEL (reference sequence). The CDR3 has 16 residues. The CDR3 sequence is CASSQENRGFHNEQFF. Written as DNA, the CDR3 is TGTGCCAGCAGCCAAGAAAACAGGGGCTTCCACAATGAGCAGTTCTTC.

This clonotype was counted ten times or more. The rearrangement uses TRBV4-1 and TRBJ1-1, with D tentatively TRBD1 (5 bases). The CDR3 length is 17 residues. V was pared by 0 bases and J by 4 bases, with 18 bases between. CDR1 and CDR2 from the germline V gene are MGHRA and YSYEKL. The CDR3 is CASSQDLGKGSSTEAFF. The CDR3 nucleotides are TGCGCCAGCAGCCAAGACCTTGGGAAGGGGTCATCCACTGAAGCTTTCTTT.

This clonotype was seen repeatedly, ten times or more. The chain carries TRBV6-1 and TRBJ2-5; D is perhaps TRBD1 (6 bases). The CDR3 is 13 amino acids. Trimming pared 6 bases from V and 3 bases from J, leaving 11 bases between. The germline CDR1 and CDR2 sequences are MNHNS and SASEGT. CDR3 bases: TGTGCCAGCAGACAGGGCGGTGAAGAGACCCAGTACTTC. Translating it yields CASRQGGEETQYF.

There are many counts of this clonotype. The chain couples TRBV7-2 to TRBJ2-5; 15 bases fit TRBD2. This CDR3 comprises 17 residues. Germline CDR1 reads SGHTA; CDR2 reads FQGNSA. V lost 4 bases to trimming and J lost 2 bases; unmatched junction nucleotides: 5. CDR3 coding DNA: TGTGCCAGCAGCTCGGGACTAGCGGGGGGACCACAAGAGACCCAGTACTTC. It yields the protein CASSSGLAGGPQETQYF.

This clonotype was observed at least ten times. The V and J genes are TRBV5-1 and TRBJ2-7, with 7 bases matching TRBD2. Germline V lookup: CDR1 SGHRS, CDR2 YFSETQ. V was clipped by 4 bases and J by 0 bases; unmatched bases: 10. The CDR3 sequence is 16 residues long. CDR3 protein: CASSLLGLGPSYEQYF. DNA of the CDR3: TGCGCCAGCAGCCTACTAGGACTAGGCCCCTCCTACGAGCAGTACTTC.

This clonotype was counted ten times or more. The chain links TRBV29-1 to TRBJ1-3; D ambiguous. The V gene's germline CDR1 is SQVTM and CDR2 ANQGSEA. V lost 7 bases to trimming and J lost 0 bases, with 13 bases between them. The CDR3 covers 14 residues. The CDR3 protein is CSGAAAGSGNTIYF. The CDR3 DNA is TGCAGCGGAGCAGCCGCCGGCTCTGGAAACACCATATATTTT.

The rearrangement links TRBV7-6 to TRBJ2-1; D gene unclear. Germline V CDR1 and CDR2: SGHVS, FNYEAQ. The ends were cut back, 4 bases at V and 6 bases at J, with 10 bases in the middle. This CDR3 has 13 amino acids. Here the CDR3 reads CASSSRTFNEQFF. In DNA form, the CDR3 reads TGTGCCAGCAGCTCCCGCACCTTCAATGAGCAGTTCTTC.

This chain joins TRBV12-3 or TRBV12-4 and TRBJ2-1; D is possibly TRBD1 (5 bases). This CDR3 is built from 14 residues. V was cut by 1 base and J by 10 bases, with 14 bases left in between. CDR3 sequence: CASSLGVSPGEQFF. The CDR3 coding sequence is TGTGCCAGCAGTTTAGGCGTATCCCCAGGGGAGCAGTTCTTC.

The table lists this clonotype with many counts. The chain uses TRBV7-2 and TRBJ1-5, with D unresolved. The CDR3 has 15 amino acids. In germline, CDR1 is SGHTA, CDR2 FQGNSA. V lost 3 bases and J 2 bases, leaving 11 bases between the germline ends. CDR3 DNA: TGTGCCAGCAGCTTGGAGGGTACGGGCAATCAGCCCCAGCATTTT. Residues: CASSLEGTGNQPQHF.

At least ten counts were recorded for this clonotype. The chain joins TRBV6-5 to TRBJ2-7; 11 nucleotides match TRBD1. Germline lookup yields CDR1 MNHEY and CDR2 SVGAGI. The CDR3 has 16 amino acids. The trim removed 2 bases at V and 1 base at J, leaving 4 bases unmatched. In DNA form, the CDR3 reads TGTGCCAGCAGTTACCCCCGGGACAGGGGGTCCTACGAGCAGTACTTC. Translated: CASSYPRDRGSYEQYF.

The sample holds a few counts of this clonotype. The chain recombines TRBV7-9 with TRBJ2-7; D could derive from TRBD1 or TRBD2 (5 bases each). The CDR3 is 14 residues long. Trimming stripped 4 bases from V and 4 bases from J, with 14 bases between. Per the germline V gene, CDR1 is SEHNR and CDR2 is FQNEAQ (reference sequence). CDR3 DNA: TGTGCCAGCAGCTCCCCCGGGGCGGCTTACGAGCAGTACTTC. It translates to CASSSPGAAYEQYF.

This clonotype appeared many times. V gene TRBV12-3 or TRBV12-4 combines with J gene TRBJ2-1; D perhaps matches TRBD1 (5 bases). The ends were cut back, 7 bases at V and 0 bases at J, with 16 bases in the middle. This CDR3 region has 16 residues. Here the CDR3 reads CASTLGRASSYNEQFF. The CDR3 DNA follows: TGTGCCAGCACCTTGGGCAGGGCAAGCTCCTACAATGAGCAGTTCTTC.

This clonotype was counted many times. V and J are TRBV24-1 and TRBJ2-5; 10 bases line up with TRBD2. Per germline, CDR1 KGHDR and CDR2 SFDVKD. CDR3 length: 14 amino acids. J lost 3 bases, V lost 5 bases, and 2 bases had no gene match. The CDR3 coding sequence is TGTGCCACCAGTGTAGCGGGGGGAAAAGAGACCCAGTACTTC. Protein product: CATSVAGGKETQYF.

This chain joins TRBV6-1 and TRBJ2-7; D is possibly TRBD1 (5 bases). This CDR3 has 13 amino acids. CDR1 and CDR2 (germline): MNHNS, SASEGT. V shed 2 bases and J shed 3 bases, with 8 bases lying between them. CDR3: CASSEQGSYEQYF. The CDR3 region has the DNA TGTGCCAGCAGTGAACAGGGAAGCTACGAGCAGTACTTC.

This clonotype was recorded many times. This chain uses TRBV19 with TRBJ1-1; D ambiguous. CDR1 is LNHDA and CDR2 is SQIVND in the germline V gene (reference sequence). CDR3 length equals 16 residues. V shed 7 bases and J shed 0 bases, with 18 bases lying between them. The CDR3 spells CASTSFGPFMNTEAFF. The CDR3 region has the DNA TGTGCCAGTACTAGTTTTGGTCCCTTCATGAACACTGAAGCTTTCTTT.

This clonotype was seen at least ten times. The chain recombines TRBV11-2 with TRBJ2-5; D remains unclear. The ends were cut back, 1 base at V and 4 bases at J, with 13 bases in the middle. This CDR3 has 15 amino acids. The germline V gene has CDR1 SGHAT and CDR2 FQNNGV. Here the CDR3 DNA reads TGTGCCAGCAGCTTAGTACGTGGTGGTCGAGAGACCCAGTACTTC. This codes for CASSLVRGGRETQYF.